This TCR beta chain was profiled in a study of T cell responses to AZD1222 COVID-19 vaccine. Regarding the study as a whole: Repertoire collection took place solely once the T cell response had peaked. The sample set comprised mostly white British donors with more females, and clonal diversity was possibly underestimated. Two AZD1222 administrations were followed by greater Spike-specific TCR breadth and depth.

About this clone itself: Its antigen is not identified.

Germline V lookup: CDR1 KGHSH, CDR2 LQKENI. Trimming removed 4 bases at V and 2 bases at J, with 11 bases between. CDR3 length equals 14 residues. Profiled with immunoSEQ multiplex PCR; TCRdb holds only in-frame clones, not every one. Of under 110,000 clones listed, roughly 84% are singletons. Sequenced material: peripheral blood, taken on day 0 of AZD1222 vaccination. V is TRBV18 and J is TRBJ1-1; D might be TRBD1 (5 bases). This receptor was taken from an adult in good health. The CDR3 DNA reads as TGTGCCAGCTCACAGGGGACCGTAAACACTGAAGCTTTCTTT. Residues: CASSQGTVNTEAFF.